These 10 T cell receptor beta chains were sequenced from one sample in a study of control samples from healthy donors and cancer patients. The protocol was immunoSEQ multiplex PCR, while the TCRdb copy is restricted to in-frame clones and leaves out a portion. The sample lists around 19,000 clones, around 84% seen once, with 29% in the top ten. Sequencing was performed on PBMCs. The source is a woman in her 70s with lung cancer.

V is TRBV19 and J is TRBJ1-6; TRBD1 might be the D (6 bases). The germline V and J ends were trimmed by 6 bases and 5 bases, with 14 bases remaining between them. The CDR3 loop spans 15 amino acids. Germline lookup yields CDR1 LNHDA and CDR2 SQIVND (reference sequence). The CDR3 loop is CASSPNTGNNSPLHF. The CDR3 nucleotides are TGTGCCAGTAGCCCTAATACAGGGAATAATTCACCCCTCCACTTT.

This chain links TRBV7-6 with TRBJ1-2; a weak D match, TRBD1 (5 bases). Germline V gene lookup returns CDR1 SGHVS and CDR2 FNYEAQ. This CDR3 contains 15 residues. V gave up 1 base and J gave up 5 bases, with 14 bases separating them. The CDR3 coding sequence is TGTGCCAGCAGCTTAGAAGGGTTCTGGGGGTATGGCTACACCTTC. Its translation is CASSLEGFWGYGYTF. The full variable domain, with the rest looked up from reference TRBV7-6 and TRBJ1-2, is GAGVSQSPRYKVTKRGQDVALRCDPISGHVSLYWYRQALGQGPEFLTYFNYEAQQDKSGLPNDRFSAERPEGSISTLTIQRTEQRDSAMYRCASSLEGFWGYGYTFGSGTRLTVV.

The rearrangement joins TRBV28 to TRBJ2-7, with 10 bases lining up with TRBD1. Germline CDR1 MDHEN, CDR2 SYDVKM. CDR3 length equals 15 residues. J was trimmed by 2 bases and V by 5 bases; bases with no gene match: 6. CDR3 protein: CASSPPGQGTYEQYF. The CDR3 DNA reads TGTGCCAGCAGTCCCCCGGGACAGGGGACCTACGAGCAGTACTTC.

V usage is TRBV28 and J usage is TRBJ1-5; a possible D gene is TRBD1 (6 bases). This CDR3 comprises 16 residues. Per the germline V gene, CDR1 is MDHEN and CDR2 is SYDVKM. The germline V and J ends were trimmed by 7 bases and 6 bases, with 22 bases remaining between them. DNA for the CDR3: TGTGCCAGCATTGAAGTTGGGCAGGGGAACCGTCAGCCCCAGCATTTT. This codes for CASIEVGQGNRQPQHF.

This clone was picked up one time. The V and J genes are TRBV7-7 and TRBJ2-1; 8 nucleotides agree with TRBD2. The CDR3 sequence is 13 residues long. Germline CDR1 SSHAT, CDR2 FNYEAQ (reference sequence). The V segment lost 1 base and the J segment 9 bases; nucleotides outside the gene matches: 2. This chain's CDR3 is CASSLVAGSEQFF. The CDR3 region has the DNA TGTGCCAGCAGCTTAGTAGCGGGGAGTGAGCAGTTCTTC.

The rearrangement uses TRBV27 and TRBJ2-3, with 8 bases lining up with TRBD2. CDR1 and CDR2 (germline): MNHEY, SMNVEV (reference sequence). The CDR3 sequence is 15 residues long. The trim removed 5 bases at V and 3 bases at J, leaving 7 bases unmatched. The CDR3 nucleotides are TGTGCCAGCAGTCTAGCGGGCTTACGTACAGATACGCAGTATTTT. It is translated as CASSLAGLRTDTQYF.

V gene TRBV7-9 combines with J gene TRBJ1-2, with D perhaps matching TRBD1 (6 bases). The germline CDR1 and CDR2 sequences are SEHNR and FQNEAQ (reference sequence). V shed 1 base and J shed 4 bases, with 10 bases lying between them. CDR3 length equals 14 residues. The CDR3 loop reads CASSLGGRPYGYTF. The DNA for the CDR3 is TGTGCCAGCAGCTTAGGGGGGCGACCCTATGGCTACACCTTC.

This rearrangement joins TRBV9 to TRBJ1-1; no clear D. The germline V gene encodes CDR1 SGDLS and CDR2 YYNGEE. The germline V and J ends were trimmed by 2 bases and 5 bases, with 10 bases remaining between them. The CDR3 is 13 amino acids. The CDR3, as DNA: TGTGCCAGCAGCGTCCGGGCTGGGACTGAAGCTTTCTTT. This sequence encodes CASSVRAGTEAFF.

The rearrangement links TRBV6-5 to TRBJ2-1; weak D call: TRBD1 (7 bases). The CDR3 runs to 15 residues. V lost 7 bases, J lost 1 base, and 14 bases lay in between. Germline CDR1 and CDR2: MNHEY and SVGAGI. For the CDR3, the DNA is TGTGCCAGCACCGTCAGGGGGGAGTCCTACAATGAGCAGTTCTTC. It encodes CASTVRGESYNEQFF.

This clone was seen just once. V is TRBV2 and J is TRBJ1-5, with D hard to call. Between the trimmed V and J ends, which lost 3 bases and 4 bases, there was a span of 16 bases. The CDR3 runs to 16 residues. Germline CDR1 is SNHLY and CDR2 is FYNNEI. The chain's CDR3 is CASSDMASGLNQPQHF. CDR3 in DNA: TGTGCCAGCAGTGATATGGCGTCAGGCCTGAATCAGCCCCAGCATTTT.